Presented here are 19 T cell receptor beta chains from one specimen sequenced in a study of cytomegalovirus exposure and HLA in healthy donors. 60 Vbeta and 13 Jbeta primers were used in PCR. Here immunoSEQ multiplex PCR was the method, and the copy in TCRdb shows in-frame clones only, minus some. The sample has some 120,000 clones, over 65% seen once. The source material was PBMCs. These receptors were obtained from a man aged 25 to 40 in good health and CMV-seronegative.

This clone was observed once. This chain links TRBV11-2 with TRBJ1-1; D might be TRBD1 (6 bases). The germline V and J ends were trimmed by 3 bases and 4 bases, with 9 bases remaining between them. Germline V gene data show CDR1 as SGHAT and CDR2 as FQNNGV. The CDR3 loop spans 13 amino acids. CDR3 sequence: CASSFGTPTEAFF. The CDR3 DNA reads TGTGCCAGCAGCTTCGGGACACCCACTGAAGCTTTCTTT. Full variable domain (missing parts from reference TRBV11-2 and TRBJ1-1): EAGVAQSPRYKIIEKRQSVAFWCNPISGHATLYWYQQILGQGPKLLIQFQNNGVVDDSQLPKDRFSAERLKGVDSTLKIQPAKLEDSAVYLCASSFGTPTEAFFGQGTRLTVV.

This chain joins TRBV30 and TRBJ1-1; 8 positions match TRBD1. Unmatched junction bases numbered 9, after V lost 2 bases and J lost 4 bases. This CDR3 contains 15 residues. Germline CDR1 GTSNPN, CDR2 SVGIG (reference sequence). The CDR3 reads CAWSSPGQGITEAFF. The CDR3 DNA reads as TGTGCCTGGAGTTCGCCCGGACAGGGCATCACTGAAGCTTTCTTT.

This chain uses TRBV7-3 with TRBJ1-5; possibly TRBD1 for D (6 bases). The CDR3 consists of 20 residues. Between the trimmed V and J ends, which lost 3 bases and 4 bases, there was a span of 28 bases. Germline assignment: CDR1 SGHTA and CDR2 FQGTGA. CDR3 residues: CASSFRQFLTGSSINQPQHF. CDR3 DNA sequence: TGTGCCAGCAGCTTTCGGCAGTTCTTGACAGGATCATCAATAAATCAGCCCCAGCATTTT.

This clone was counted between two and nine times. The chain is built from TRBV9 and TRBJ2-7; 8 bases are shared with TRBD1. The CDR3 is 16 residues long. V shed 0 bases, J shed 5 bases, and the junction held 10 bases outside the gene matches. Germline V gives CDR1 SGDLS, CDR2 YYNGEE. CDR3 sequence (DNA): TGTGCCAGCAGCGTAGGCAACCTACAGGGGGAACACGAGCAGTACTTC. It encodes CASSVGNLQGEHEQYF. The whole variable domain, remainder taken from reference TRBV9 and TRBJ2-7, is DSGVTQTPKHLITATGQRVTLRCSPRSGDLSVYWYQQSLDQGLQFLIQYYNGEERAKGNILERFSAQQFPDLHSELNLSSLELGDSALYFCASSVGNLQGEHEQYFGPGTRLTVT.

The rearrangement joins TRBV6-1 to TRBJ1-4, with D perhaps matching TRBD1 (5 bases). V was shortened by 4 bases and J by 0 bases, with 15 bases between the two germline ends. The CDR3 spans 17 residues. The V gene's germline CDR1 is MNHNS and CDR2 SASEGT. CDR3 bases: TGTGCCAGCAGTGCCGAGGCCAGGGTATCAACTAATGAAAAACTGTTTTTT. This codes for CASSAEARVSTNEKLFF.

This clone was observed a few times. The chain combines TRBV9 with TRBJ2-1; D perhaps matches TRBD1 (6 bases). The CDR3 contains 15 residues. The ends were cut back, 3 bases at V and 4 bases at J, with 14 bases in the middle. Germline CDR1 SGDLS, CDR2 YYNGEE. This chain's CDR3 is CASSGGQLPYNEQFF. CDR3 DNA: TGTGCCAGCAGCGGCGGACAGTTGCCGTACAATGAGCAGTTCTTC.

The chain recombines TRBV27 with TRBJ1-1; a weak D match, TRBD1 (5 bases). Germline V gene lookup returns CDR1 MNHEY and CDR2 SMNVEV (reference sequence). V was shortened by 3 bases and J by 0 bases, with 8 bases between the two germline ends. There are 14 residues in the CDR3. CDR3 sequence (DNA): TGTGCCAGCAGTTTGACGGGGGTGAACACTGAAGCTTTCTTT. It is translated as CASSLTGVNTEAFF.

This sequence joins TRBV9 and TRBJ1-4, with 7 bases lining up with TRBD1. This CDR3 region has 19 residues. The junction had 19 bases not matched to a gene; V was cut back by 0 bases and J by 8 bases. Germline CDR1 SGDLS, CDR2 YYNGEE. CDR3 coding DNA: TGTGCCAGCAGCGTAGTCTCATTTCCAGGGGGGATGTCGATGGAAAAACTGTTTTTT. Protein product: CASSVVSFPGGMSMEKLFF.

A single count supports this clone. Here the CDR3 reads CASSALAGERTGELFF. The CDR3 DNA reads as TGTGCCAGCAGCGCACTAGCGGGAGAGCGCACCGGGGAGCTGTTTTTT. This chain joins TRBV7-8 and TRBJ2-2; 11 bases line up with TRBD2. Germline lookup yields CDR1 SGHVS and CDR2 FQNEAQ. V was clipped by 5 bases and J by 4 bases; unmatched bases: 6. This CDR3 has 16 amino acids. The full variable domain, its missing parts supplied by reference TRBV7-8 and TRBJ2-2, is GAGVSQSPRYKVAKRGQDVALRCDPISGHVSLFWYQQALGQGPEFLTYFQNEAQLDKSGLPSDRFFAERPEGSVSTLKIQRTQQEDSAVYLCASSALAGERTGELFFGEGSRLTVL.

This clone came up a few times. The CDR3 region has the DNA TGTGCCAGCTCACCACGGGGGACAGCCGACAATCAGCCCCAGCATTTT. Its protein product is CASSPRGTADNQPQHF. The V and J genes are TRBV18 and TRBJ1-5; 7 positions agree with TRBD1. CDR3 length equals 16 residues. J lost 3 bases, V lost 1 base, and 6 bases had no gene match. CDR1 and CDR2 (germline): KGHSH, LQKENI.

The chain has TRBV27 and TRBJ2-7; 9 nucleotides line up with TRBD1. Germline trimming cut 3 bases from V and 4 bases from J; bases unmatched to any gene: 4. CDR1 and CDR2 from the germline V gene are MNHEY and SMNVEV (reference sequence). The CDR3 loop spans 14 amino acids. The chain's CDR3 is CASSFAGTGYEQYF. The CDR3 DNA follows: TGTGCCAGCAGTTTCGCCGGGACAGGGTACGAGCAGTACTTC.

The rearrangement uses TRBV6-5 and TRBJ2-6; no firm D call. Germline CDR1 reads MNHEY; CDR2 reads SVGAGI. CDR3 length equals 16 residues. The V end was cut by 2 bases, the J end by 3 bases, with 11 bases between. Here the CDR3 reads CASSYGISSGANVLTF. CDR3 DNA sequence: TGTGCCAGCAGTTACGGCATATCTAGTGGGGCCAACGTCCTGACTTTC.

The chain uses TRBV2 and TRBJ2-2; D is ambiguous. The V end lost 2 bases, the J end lost 0 bases, and 16 bases lay between the germline ends. This CDR3 region has 18 residues. The V gene's germline CDR1 is SNHLY and CDR2 FYNNEI. The CDR3 region has the DNA TGTGCCAGCAGTGAATCCACTCTGGGCTACGCGAACACCGGGGAGCTGTTTTTT. Translated: CASSESTLGYANTGELFF.

V and J are TRBV10-2 and TRBJ2-5, with TRBD1 identical over 9 bases. The DNA end favors TRBJ2-7, so the J call may be wrong. Looked up from germline, CDR1 is WSHSY and CDR2 is SAAADI. The CDR3 has 15 residues. The CDR3 region has the DNA TGCGCCAGCAGTACACAGGGGGCAGGAGCCTACGAGCAGTACTTC. This sequence encodes CASSTQGAGAYEQYF.

The rearrangement uses TRBV15 and TRBJ2-1, with 9 positions matching TRBD2. The CDR3 totals 18 residues. The V and J ends lost 0 bases and 6 bases, in that order; junction bases with no gene match: 12. Looked up from germline, CDR1 is LNHNV and CDR2 is YYDKDF (reference sequence). CDR3 nucleotide sequence: TGTGCCACCAGCAGAGATCTGTATTCCAGCGGGAGGTCCAATGAGCAGTTCTTC. Translation: CATSRDLYSSGRSNEQFF.

This chain uses TRBV19 with TRBJ2-2; 7 bases are shared with TRBD1. Germline V gene data show CDR1 as LNHDA and CDR2 as SQIVND (reference sequence). The CDR3 is made up of 16 amino acids. The V and J ends lost 6 bases and 0 bases, in that order; junction bases with no gene match: 7. This CDR3 reads CASRADRTANTGELFF. In DNA form, the CDR3 reads TGTGCCAGTAGAGCGGACAGGACCGCGAACACCGGGGAGCTGTTTTTT.

This clone was counted a single time. V usage is TRBV18 and J usage is TRBJ1-5, with 10 bases that match TRBD1. This CDR3 has 16 amino acids. The germline V gene encodes CDR1 KGHSH and CDR2 LQKENI. The J segment lost 1 base and the V segment lost 3 bases, leaving 3 bases of the junction unmatched. The DNA for the CDR3 is TGTGCCAGCTCACCTCGACAGGGGGCGAGCAATCAGCCCCAGCATTTT. Its protein is CASSPRQGASNQPQHF.

The chain uses TRBV7-9 and TRBJ1-5; no clear D gene. This CDR3 has 15 residues. V shed 1 base and J shed 4 bases, with 11 bases lying between them. Germline V gene data show CDR1 as SEHNR and CDR2 as FQNEAQ (reference sequence). CDR3 in DNA: TGTGCCAGCAGCTTAGATGGGCAGCTTAATCAGCCCCAGCATTTT. Protein sequence: CASSLDGQLNQPQHF.

V is TRBV5-8 and J is TRBJ1-5, with D perhaps TRBD1 (5 bases). Trimming cost V 0 bases and J 6 bases, with 13 bases left between them. Germline V lookup: CDR1 SGHTS, CDR2 YDEGEE. There are 15 residues in the CDR3. CDR3 sequence reads: CASSLARQGGQPQHF. For the CDR3, the DNA is TGTGCCAGCAGCTTGGCGCGGCAGGGAGGTCAGCCCCAGCATTTT.